This T cell receptor (beta chain) was retrieved from a study of T cells in Graves' hyperthyroidism and ophthalmopathy. Study-level background: Any treatment followed the collection of peripheral blood at initial diagnosis.

Using RNA transcripts as the source, TCR beta CDR3 regions were amplified. Researchers ran a first-round RT-PCR on the TCR CDR3 using the HTBI primer set. TCRdb passed the multiplex PCR reads through MiXCR, listing each CDR3 protein once. This table has approximately 330,000 distinct CDR3 sequences, about 13% appearing once. This CDR3 is 11 amino acids long. Germline V gene data show CDR1 as LNHDA and CDR2 as SQIVND (reference sequence). V was cut by 11 bases and J by 5 bases, with 12 bases left in between. This clonotype was seen many times. The J gene is TRBJ2-5, the V gene TRBV19; D gene unclear. What was sequenced was blood. The clonotype was recovered from a woman between 40 and 50 years old with Graves' ophthalmopathy. As DNA, the CDR3 is TGTGCCTCACTATACTTCGAGACCCAGTACTTC. This gives the protein CASLYFETQYF. The full variable domain, in which reference TRBV19 and TRBJ2-5 provide the parts outside the CDR3, is DGGITQSPKYLFRKEGQNVTLSCEQNLNHDAMYWYRQDPGQGLRLIYYSQIVNDFQKGDIAEGYSVSREKKESFPLTVTSAQKNPTAFYLCASLYFETQYFGPGTRLLVL.